The 12 T cell receptor beta chains presented below share a single source sample, sequenced in a study of T cell changes during pregnancy in multiple sclerosis. TCRdb's copy holds only in-frame clones and misses some; the assay was immunoSEQ multiplex PCR. The sample contains approximately 60,000 clones, roughly 92% of which appear only once. Sample: CD8+ T cells from peripheral blood mononuclear cells, taken in the third trimester of pregnancy. The source is a female donor with multiple sclerosis, enrolled in a pregnancy study.

The J gene is TRBJ2-2, the V gene TRBV10-3, with a possible D match to TRBD2 (5 bases). V gave up 11 bases and J gave up 3 bases, with 13 bases separating them. This CDR3 comprises 13 residues. Germline CDR1 ENHRY, CDR2 SYGVKD. The DNA for the CDR3 is TGTGCCTCCACGGAGGAGGACACCGGGGAGCTGTTTTTT. Its translation: CASTEEDTGELFF.

V is TRBV5-1 and J is TRBJ2-7; TRBD2 might be the D (5 bases). The germline CDR1 and CDR2 sequences are SGHRS and YFSETQ. The CDR3 has 15 residues. Trimming stripped 4 bases from V and 1 base from J, with 15 bases between. CDR3 protein: CASSSREGSSYEQYF. As DNA, the CDR3 is TGCGCCAGCAGCAGCCGGGAAGGCAGTTCCTACGAGCAGTACTTC.

V usage is TRBV6-1 and J usage is TRBJ2-1; D possibly corresponds to TRBD2 (5 bases). The CDR3 has 13 residues. Germline V gene lookup returns CDR1 MNHNS and CDR2 SASEGT. The V and J ends lost 8 bases and 6 bases respectively, with 14 bases between them. DNA of the CDR3: TGTGCCAGCCTTGAGGGAGAGAGCAATGAGCAGTTCTTC. This translates into CASLEGESNEQFF.

The chain is built from TRBV7-6 and TRBJ2-3; no firm D call. Germline V gene lookup returns CDR1 SGHVS and CDR2 FNYEAQ. V was pared by 1 base and J by 6 bases, with 8 bases between. This CDR3 has 13 amino acids. The CDR3: CASSLGLGDTQYF. The CDR3 coding sequence is TGTGCCAGCAGCTTAGGACTTGGGGATACGCAGTATTTT.

This clone was detected only a few times. The rearrangement uses TRBV6-5 and TRBJ2-6, with D unresolved. CDR3 length equals 14 residues. The V end lost 7 bases, the J end lost 1 base, and 8 bases lay between the germline ends. CDR1 is MNHEY and CDR2 is SVGAGI in the germline V gene. DNA for the CDR3: TGTGCCAGCACCTACAGTTCTGGGGCCAACGTCCTGACTTTC. Protein sequence: CASTYSSGANVLTF.

This clone has a handful of counts. The chain links TRBV27 to TRBJ2-5, with TRBD1 matching 9 bases. CDR3 length: 15 amino acids. With V trimmed by 2 bases and J by 5 bases, 6 bases remained unmatched. Germline CDR1 reads MNHEY; CDR2 reads SMNVEV (reference sequence). CDR3: CASSLEQGAEETQYF. Written as DNA, the CDR3 is TGTGCCAGCAGTTTAGAACAGGGGGCGGAGGAGACCCAGTACTTC.

The gene calls are TRBV10-3 and TRBJ2-1, with 8 positions matching TRBD1. The CDR3 runs to 15 residues. Losses at the gene ends were 3 bases for V and 7 bases for J; bases not matched to a gene: 8. The V gene's germline CDR1 is ENHRY and CDR2 SYGVKD. CDR3 DNA sequence: TGTGCCATCAGTGATGCTCAGGGGGCGCTGAATGAGCAGTTCTTC. This encodes CAISDAQGALNEQFF.

The chain carries TRBV27 and TRBJ1-2; D uncertain. Trimming removed 5 bases at V and 3 bases at J, with 16 bases between. This CDR3 has 15 residues. CDR1 and CDR2 from the germline V gene are MNHEY and SMNVEV (reference sequence). CDR3 in DNA: TGTGCCAGCAGTCCCTCGACATCCCTTTACTATGGCTACACCTTC. It is translated as CASSPSTSLYYGYTF.

This clone was recorded once. The rearrangement uses TRBV7-8 and TRBJ1-2; D is possibly TRBD1 (6 bases). Germline-derived CDR1 and CDR2 are SGHVS and FQNEAQ. The V gene lost 1 base and the J gene lost 3 bases, with 12 bases spanning the gap. This CDR3 has 15 amino acids. The CDR3 is CASSLDGGLYYGYTF. The CDR3, as DNA: TGTGCCAGCAGCTTAGACGGGGGGCTGTACTATGGCTACACCTTC.

CDR3: CASSLGGSEAFF. CDR3 DNA: TGTGCCAGCAGCTTAGGGGGCTCTGAAGCTTTCTTT. The chain recombines TRBV7-9 with TRBJ1-1; TRBD1 might be the D (5 bases). V was clipped by 1 base and J by 6 bases, with 6 bases between them. The CDR3 extends over 12 amino acids. Germline values: CDR1 SEHNR, CDR2 FQNEAQ (reference sequence).

This chain connects TRBV6-1 to TRBJ2-7, with unresolved D. Germline CDR1 MNHNS, CDR2 SASEGT. V lost 8 bases, J lost 3 bases, and 8 bases lay in between. This CDR3 has 11 residues. CDR3 coding DNA: TGTGCCAGCCGCGAGATCTACGAGCAGTACTTC. Encoded protein: CASREIYEQYF.

The gene calls are TRBV27 and TRBJ2-7; a weak D match, TRBD1 (6 bases). The CDR3 has 16 amino acids. From germline, CDR1 is MNHEY and CDR2 SMNVEV (reference sequence). V gave up 5 bases and J gave up 5 bases, with 22 bases separating them. The CDR3, as DNA: TGTGCCAGCAGTCTGGCCCAACAGGGAGATTCAGACGAGCAGTACTTC. Protein: CASSLAQQGDSDEQYF.